The clone carrying this TCR beta chain was observed a single time. Antigen unknown. The sample comes from a study of OX40 agonist ivuxolimab in advanced cancers. Points from the study as a whole: On average, CD8+ T cells showed a greater number of expanded clones than CD4+.

Germline V gives CDR1 MNHNS, CDR2 SASEGT. Trimming cost V 6 bases and J 2 bases; bases outside gene matches: 4. The CDR3 has 15 residues. TCRdb's table, derived via immunoSEQ multiplex PCR, lists solely in-frame clones and lacks some. Among some 130,000 clones listed, 90% to 95% were seen once. The starting material was CD4+ or CD8+ T cells sorted from blood, obtained in a trial of the OX40 agonist ivuxolimab. The chain recombines TRBV6-1 with TRBJ1-5; TRBD1 matches 10 bases. This clonotype originated in an adult with an advanced solid tumor such as melanoma, head and neck, liver or kidney cancer. CDR3 nucleotides: TGTGCCAGCAGCATGACAGGGGGCGGCAATCAGCCCCAGCATTTT. Encoded protein: CASSMTGGGNQPQHF.